Following are 24 T cell receptor beta chains from one sample sequenced in a study of blood T cells in healthy people across ages. The authors ran a second PCR of roughly 6 to 12 cycles using a sample-barcoded 5' primer and a J-beta primer mix. TCRdb reprocessed the 5' RACE reads via MiXCR and lists one record per CDR3 protein. The data contain approximately 820,000 distinct CDR3 sequences, more than 40% of them seen just once; the ten biggest clones take up about a fifth. Specimen: blood. Receptors were obtained from a man aged 55 to 70 in good health.

This clonotype was recorded at least ten times. This chain connects TRBV12-3 or TRBV12-4 to TRBJ2-5; D remains ambiguous. The germline V and J ends were trimmed by 3 bases and 1 base, with 6 bases remaining between them. The CDR3 spans 13 residues. The CDR3 nucleotides are TGTGCCAGCAGTTTTCTTGTCCAAGAGACCCAGTACTTC. This gives the protein CASSFLVQETQYF.

The V and J genes are TRBV6-6 and TRBJ1-1; D gene uncertain. V was trimmed by 6 bases and J by 6 bases, leaving 14 bases between them. This CDR3 region has 13 residues. Germline CDR1 reads MNHNY; CDR2 reads SVGAGI (reference sequence). CDR3 bases: TGTGCCAGCAGCCCGTACCGAGACCCTGAAGCTTTCTTT. It yields the protein CASSPYRDPEAFF.

This clonotype was found a few times. The rearrangement uses TRBV30 and TRBJ2-1; 10 bases align to TRBD2. The V segment lost 5 bases and the J segment 7 bases; nucleotides outside the gene matches: 11. CDR1 and CDR2 from the germline V gene are GTSNPN and SVGIG (reference sequence). The CDR3 length is 15 residues. The CDR3 is CAWYHSSGGLNEQFF. The CDR3, as DNA: TGTGCCTGGTACCATTCTAGCGGGGGCCTTAATGAGCAGTTCTTC.

Only a few counts were recorded for this clonotype. The chain links TRBV7-9 to TRBJ2-1; D is possibly TRBD1 (6 bases). With 3 bases removed from V and 5 bases from J, the gap between germline ends came to 14 bases. The CDR3 totals 15 residues. From germline, CDR1 is SEHNR and CDR2 FQNEAQ (reference sequence). The CDR3 reads CASSFGQGLNNEQFF. DNA for the CDR3: TGTGCCAGCAGCTTCGGTCAGGGGCTGAACAATGAGCAGTTCTTC.

This clonotype appeared a few times. Since a much larger clone is just one base distant, this may be a read error. This rearrangement joins TRBV12-3 or TRBV12-4 to TRBJ2-5; no reliable D call. The CDR3 sequence is 13 residues long. V dropped 5 bases and J dropped 11 bases, with 18 bases sitting between them. The DNA of the CDR3 is TGTGCCAGCAGTCTGAATCGTTGGAATGAGCAGTACTTC. It specifies CASSLNRWNEQYF.

The genes are TRBV6-1 and TRBJ2-5; D ambiguous. V gave up 4 bases and J gave up 9 bases, with 18 bases separating them. Germline V gene sequence: CDR1 MNHNS, CDR2 SASEGT. The CDR3 is made up of 14 amino acids. This CDR3 reads CASSGGDGYQPQYF. In nucleotides, the CDR3 is TGTGCCAGCAGTGGAGGAGACGGTTATCAGCCCCAGTACTTC.

The rearrangement uses TRBV27 and TRBJ1-4; possibly TRBD1 for D (6 bases). Germline assignment: CDR1 MNHEY and CDR2 SMNVEV (reference sequence). Trimming shortened V by 6 bases and J by 2 bases, and 10 bases separated the two germline ends. The CDR3 has 14 residues. The CDR3 sequence: CASRTGMTNEKLFF. For the CDR3, the DNA is TGTGCCAGCAGAACAGGGATGACTAATGAAAAACTGTTTTTT.

The chain links TRBV27 to TRBJ1-6; D uncertain. CDR1 and CDR2 (germline): MNHEY, SMNVEV (reference sequence). Trimming cost V 5 bases and J 9 bases, with 14 bases left between them. The CDR3 totals 14 residues. CDR3 sequence reads: CASSARHGGSPLHF. Written as DNA, the CDR3 is TGTGCCAGCAGTGCTAGACACGGCGGTTCACCCCTCCACTTT.

The rearrangement joins TRBV3-1 to TRBJ2-1; 8 positions agree with TRBD2. This CDR3 has 15 residues. V was pared by 1 base and J by 10 bases, with 9 bases of the junction left unmatched. From germline, CDR1 is LGHDT and CDR2 YNNKEL (reference sequence). The CDR3 is CASSQVAGGSNEQFF. The CDR3 DNA reads TGTGCCAGCAGCCAAGTGGCGGGGGGTAGCAACGAGCAGTTCTTC.

This clonotype turned up a few times. The chain uses TRBV9 and TRBJ2-3; the match to TRBD2 covers 10 bases. This CDR3 region has 16 residues. V was pared by 3 bases and J by 2 bases, with 6 bases of the junction left unmatched. Per the germline V gene, CDR1 is SGDLS and CDR2 is YYNGEE. CDR3 region: CASSATSGANTDTQYF. As DNA, the CDR3 is TGTGCCAGCAGCGCTACTAGCGGGGCGAACACAGATACGCAGTATTTT.

The chain carries TRBV7-9 and TRBJ2-1; 8 bases agree with TRBD1. This CDR3 spans 14 amino acids. V was clipped by 7 bases and J by 6 bases; unmatched bases: 8. Germline values: CDR1 SEHNR, CDR2 FQNEAQ (reference sequence). The CDR3 reads CASTPGQGGNEQFF. CDR3 nucleotides: TGTGCCAGCACCCCCGGACAGGGCGGCAATGAGCAGTTCTTC.

The CDR3 nucleotides read TGTGCCAGCAGCTTAGGTTCGCTAGCGGACAATTACAATGAGCAGTTCTTC. Translation: CASSLGSLADNYNEQFF. The chain combines TRBV4-2 with TRBJ2-1, with 7 bases that match TRBD2. Germline values: CDR1 LGHNA, CDR2 YNFKEQ. V gave up 5 bases and J gave up 4 bases; unmatched junction bases: 14. The CDR3 covers 17 residues.

The V gene is TRBV3-1, the J gene TRBJ2-1, with TRBD2 identical over 8 bases. The J call may not be correct, given that the DNA end is closer to TRBJ2-7. Germline CDR1 and CDR2: LGHDT and YNNKEL (reference sequence). The CDR3 has 17 amino acids. The CDR3 sequence: CASSRPGLVGGYNEQYF. The CDR3 nucleotides read TGTGCCAGCTCACGCCCGGGACTAGTGGGGGGCTACAATGAGCAGTACTTC.

The J gene is TRBJ2-3, the V gene TRBV29-1; 7 bases align to TRBD1. The CDR3 extends over 13 amino acids. The V gene's germline CDR1 is SQVTM and CDR2 ANQGSEA. The V segment lost 7 bases and the J segment 5 bases; nucleotides outside the gene matches: 9. The DNA for the CDR3 is TGCAGCGCTAGCAGGGGGTGGGAAGATACGCAGTATTTT. Translating it yields CSASRGWEDTQYF.

V is TRBV3-1 and J is TRBJ1-1, with D possibly TRBD1 on 5 matching bases. Between the trimmed V and J ends, which lost 2 bases and 2 bases, there was a span of 12 bases. Germline-derived CDR1 and CDR2 are LGHDT and YNNKEL (reference sequence). The CDR3 spans 15 residues. This chain's CDR3 is CASSQFVGGNTEAFF. The CDR3 DNA reads TGTGCCAGCAGCCAATTTGTTGGGGGAAACACTGAAGCTTTCTTT. Variable domain in full (rest from reference TRBV3-1 and TRBJ1-1): DTAVSQTPKYLVTQMGNDKSIKCEQNLGHDTMYWYKQDSKKFLKIMFSYNNKELIINETVPNRFSPKSPDKAHLNLHINSLELGDSAVYFCASSQFVGGNTEAFFGQGTRLTVV.

This clonotype was recorded a few times. This chain uses TRBV28 with TRBJ2-5; D possibly matches TRBD1 or TRBD2 (6 bases each). The CDR3 is made up of 13 amino acids. V lost 11 bases and J lost 11, with 24 bases in between. Germline V gives CDR1 MDHEN, CDR2 SYDVKM. Here the CDR3 reads CAAGRDNEWEQYF. CDR3 nucleotides: TGTGCCGCCGGGCGGGACAATGAGTGGGAGCAGTACTTC.

The V and J genes are TRBV20-1 and TRBJ1-5; D gene uncertain. CDR1 is DFQATT, CDR2 SNEGSKA, per germline (reference sequence). The CDR3 loop spans 14 amino acids. V lost 3 bases to trimming and J lost 3 bases, with 12 bases between them. This CDR3 is CSASTGSHNQPQHF. As DNA, the CDR3 is TGCAGTGCTAGTACCGGGAGCCACAATCAGCCCCAGCATTTT.

This clonotype was counted only a few times. The V and J genes are TRBV7-2 and TRBJ1-1; D unresolved. The CDR3 has 13 residues. Germline V gene data show CDR1 as SGHTA and CDR2 as FQGNSA. Trimming shortened V by 5 bases and J by 7 bases, and 14 bases separated the two germline ends. The DNA of the CDR3 is TGTGCCAGCAGCGCGAATCTCCGCCTTGAAGCTTTCTTT. This sequence encodes CASSANLRLEAFF.

The DNA for the CDR3 is TGCGCCAGCAGCCAAGTCCAGTGGTCTGGGGCCAACGTCCTGACTTTC. It specifies CASSQVQWSGANVLTF. The genes are TRBV4-3 and TRBJ2-6; D remains unclear. V gave up 1 base and J gave up 1 base, with 8 bases separating them. Germline lookup yields CDR1 LGHNA and CDR2 YSLEER. The CDR3 has 16 amino acids.

This clonotype was counted a few times. V is TRBV7-2 and J is TRBJ2-5, with D perhaps assigned TRBD1 or TRBD2 (5 bases each). CDR1 SGHTA and CDR2 FQGNSA come from the germline V gene. The CDR3 has 14 residues. V lost 7 bases to trimming and J lost 0 bases, with 12 bases between them. The CDR3 DNA is TGTGCCAGCACCCTTTGGGGGAACCAAGAGACCCAGTACTTC. This gives the protein CASTLWGNQETQYF.

This clonotype appeared once. The chain recombines TRBV4-1 with TRBJ2-7; possibly TRBD2 for D (6 bases). The CDR3 has 15 residues. The V gene's germline CDR1 is MGHRA and CDR2 YSYEKL. V was pared by 3 bases and J by 4 bases, with 16 bases between. The CDR3 DNA sequence: TGCGCCAGCAGCCACCCGGGAGCCCTGATTTACGAGCAGTACTTC. Translating it yields CASSHPGALIYEQYF.

This rearrangement joins TRBV18 to TRBJ2-5, with D possibly being TRBD1 (6 bases). The CDR3 contains 14 residues. V gave up 5 bases and J gave up 3 bases, with 13 bases separating them. CDR1 is KGHSH and CDR2 is LQKENI in the germline V gene. The CDR3 sequence is CASSASTGKETQYF. The CDR3 DNA sequence: TGTGCCAGCTCAGCTTCGACAGGAAAAGAGACCCAGTACTTC.

The rearrangement links TRBV7-9 to TRBJ1-2; D unresolved. This CDR3 comprises 14 residues. In germline, CDR1 is SEHNR, CDR2 FQNEAQ (reference sequence). The V end was cut by 3 bases, the J end by 9 bases, with 17 bases between. CDR3 sequence: CASSLRTGSESYTF. CDR3 sequence (DNA): TGTGCCAGCAGCTTGCGGACGGGATCGGAGAGCTACACCTTC.

The rearrangement links TRBV7-8 to TRBJ2-3; D gene unclear. The CDR3 is made up of 15 amino acids. V lost 2 bases, J lost 4 bases, and 13 bases lay in between. The germline CDR1 and CDR2 sequences are SGHVS and FQNEAQ. The CDR3 reads CASSLFQGQADTQYF. Here the CDR3 DNA reads TGTGCCAGCAGCTTATTCCAAGGTCAGGCAGATACGCAGTATTTT.